This passage covers 27 T cell receptor beta chains from one sample sequenced in a study of breast tumors, draining lymph nodes, adjacent tissues. TCRdb ran MiXCR on the multiplex PCR reads and lists one entry per CDR3 protein. The sample yields more than 250,000 distinct CDR3 sequences, 30% seen once. Breast cancer patients provided tissue from their axillary draining lymph nodes. Sequencing used axillary lymph node tissue. These receptors all stem from a female donor with breast cancer. Some clones in this sample may be carry-over from other donors' samples.

This rearrangement joins TRBV11-2 to TRBJ2-3; possible D gene TRBD2, 7 bases. V lost 3 bases to trimming and J lost 11 bases, with 21 bases between them. Germline CDR1 and CDR2: SGHAT and FQNNGV. The CDR3 spans 15 residues. The CDR3 DNA is TGTGCCAGCAGCTTCGATCGGGGGGCCTACAATGAGCAGTATTTT. As protein: CASSFDRGAYNEQYF.

With respect to this clonotype: A single base separates this from a much larger clone, so it may be a read error. This chain joins TRBV5-4 and TRBJ2-3, with D tentatively TRBD1 (5 bases). The DNA matches TRBJ1-5 better at its end, which makes the J call doubtful. Looked up from germline, CDR1 is SGHNT and CDR2 is YYREEE (reference sequence). This CDR3 contains 15 residues. The chain's CDR3 is CASSWGLEGWDTQHF. CDR3 coding DNA: TGTGCCAGCAGCTGGGGACTCGAAGGGTGGGATACGCAGCATTTT.

The genes are TRBV28 and TRBJ1-2; D is uncertain. V was shortened by 8 bases and J by 4 bases, with 8 bases between the two germline ends. This CDR3 comprises 11 residues. Germline values: CDR1 MDHEN, CDR2 SYDVKM. For the CDR3, the DNA is TGTGCCAGCGGGTGGGGCTATGGCTACACCTTC. Its translation is CASGWGYGYTF.

The chain has TRBV9 and TRBJ2-6; D might be TRBD1 or TRBD2, each matching 5 bases. CDR3 length: 17 residues. V shed 1 base and J shed 0 bases, with 11 bases lying between them. Germline V gene lookup returns CDR1 SGDLS and CDR2 YYNGEE. The DNA of the CDR3 is TGTGCCAGCAGCGTACAGGGAGAAGGCTCTGGGGCCAACGTCCTGACTTTC. Translation: CASSVQGEGSGANVLTF.

This clonotype was counted at least ten times. V and J are TRBV9 and TRBJ2-1, with TRBD2 as a possible D gene (5 bases). Trimming cost V 1 base and J 6 bases, with 17 bases left between them. The CDR3 sequence is 16 residues long. Germline CDR1 and CDR2: SGDLS and YYNGEE. The CDR3 sequence is CASSVTQRELVNEQFF. DNA of the CDR3: TGTGCCAGCAGCGTAACCCAGAGGGAGTTGGTCAATGAGCAGTTCTTC. Complete variable domain (other parts from reference TRBV9 and TRBJ2-1): DSGVTQTPKHLITATGQRVTLRCSPRSGDLSVYWYQQSLDQGLQFLIQYYNGEERAKGNILERFSAQQFPDLHSELNLSSLELGDSALYFCASSVTQRELVNEQFFGPGTRLTVL.

Comments on this clonotype: A much larger clone differs from this one at a single base, so this may be a read error. The chain combines TRBV11-1 with TRBJ2-5; 10 nucleotides agree with TRBD2. CDR3 length: 13 amino acids. CDR1 is SGHAT and CDR2 is FQDESV in the germline V gene (reference sequence). CDR3 sequence reads: CVSGRGQTETQYF. The CDR3 coding sequence is TGTGTCAGCGGGAGGGGGCAAACAGAGACCCAGTACTTC.

The chain links TRBV19 to TRBJ1-2; 7 bases line up with TRBD1. The length of the CDR3 is 13 residues. Germline trimming cut 6 bases from V and 7 bases from J; bases unmatched to any gene: 8. Germline assignment: CDR1 LNHDA and CDR2 SQIVND (reference sequence). CDR3 coding DNA: TGTGCCAGTAGGACAGGGAGGTCATGTGGCTACACCTTC. Its protein product is CASRTGRSCGYTF.

This clonotype came up many times. The V and J genes are TRBV15 and TRBJ2-2; D is uncertain. The V and J ends lost 5 bases and 5 bases respectively, with 9 bases between them. Germline V gives CDR1 LNHNV, CDR2 YYDKDF (reference sequence). The CDR3 covers 13 residues. The CDR3 DNA follows: TGTGCCACCAGCCTAATGGGTACCGGGGAGCTGTTTTTT. It yields the protein CATSLMGTGELFF.

This clonotype was observed at least ten times. The chain joins TRBV3-1 to TRBJ2-6, with D perhaps TRBD1 (6 bases). This CDR3 contains 17 residues. Germline V CDR1 and CDR2: LGHDT, YNNKEL (reference sequence). Deletions cut 4 bases from V and 0 bases from J, with 13 bases between. CDR3 sequence (DNA): TGTGCCAGCAGCCGACAGGTTACGTTCTCTGGGGCCAACGTCCTGACTTTC. Its protein product is CASSRQVTFSGANVLTF. Combining the CDR3 with reference TRBV3-1 and TRBJ2-6 gives the whole variable domain DTAVSQTPKYLVTQMGNDKSIKCEQNLGHDTMYWYKQDSKKFLKIMFSYNNKELIINETVPNRFSPKSPDKAHLNLHINSLELGDSAVYFCASSRQVTFSGANVLTFGAGSRLTVL.

This clonotype showed up many times. V usage is TRBV20-1 and J usage is TRBJ2-3; 7 positions match TRBD1. V lost 5 bases and J lost 0; bases outside the gene matches: 11. CDR3 length: 16 residues. Germline values: CDR1 DFQATT, CDR2 SNEGSKA (reference sequence). The CDR3 is CSAFSLDRRSTDTQYF. CDR3 DNA sequence: TGCAGTGCTTTCTCCCTGGACAGGAGGAGCACAGATACGCAGTATTTT.

Ten or more counts support this clonotype. The chain couples TRBV6-4 to TRBJ2-5; D is undetermined. Trimming stripped 3 bases from V and 4 bases from J, with 15 bases between. The CDR3 contains 15 residues. Germline V gene sequence: CDR1 MRHNA, CDR2 SNTAGT. The CDR3 here is CASSEWAGQRETQYF. CDR3 coding DNA: TGTGCCAGCAGTGAGTGGGCTGGGCAGCGAGAGACCCAGTACTTC.

The table lists this clonotype with many counts. This rearrangement joins TRBV20-1 to TRBJ2-3; 14 positions match TRBD2. Losses at the gene ends were 5 bases for V and 7 bases for J; bases not matched to a gene: 2. The CDR3 sequence is 13 residues long. In germline, CDR1 is DFQATT, CDR2 SNEGSKA (reference sequence). DNA for the CDR3: TGCAGTGCTCGGACTAGCGGGAGGTATACGCAGTATTTT. As protein: CSARTSGRYTQYF.

At least ten counts were recorded for this clonotype. The V gene is TRBV6-4, the J gene TRBJ2-1; either TRBD1 or TRBD2 may fit D (6 bases each). CDR3 length: 14 amino acids. V was cut by 4 bases and J by 6 bases, with 13 bases left in between. Germline V gene lookup returns CDR1 MRHNA and CDR2 SNTAGT. The CDR3 bases are TGTGCCAGCAGTGTAGCAGGAGGGGGCAATGAGCAGTTCTTC. This translates into CASSVAGGGNEQFF.

As to this clonotype: One base away lies a much larger clone, so this may be a sequencing read error. In nucleotides, the CDR3 is TGTGCCACCAGACCAACAGGGTCCGAGGTGAGCAATCAGCCCCAGCATTTT. It yields the protein CATRPTGSEVSNQPQHF. V is TRBV6-6 and J is TRBJ1-5; D may be TRBD1 (6 bases). The germline V gene has CDR1 MNHNY and CDR2 SVGAGI (reference sequence). This CDR3 has 17 residues. Trimming took off 10 bases at V and 1 base at J, with 23 bases between the two ends.

This clonotype was detected ten times or more. The chain has TRBV30 and TRBJ2-7, with D perhaps matching TRBD1 (5 bases). The V end was cut by 2 bases, the J end by 3 bases, with 14 bases between. This CDR3 spans 14 amino acids. CDR1 GTSNPN and CDR2 SVGIG come from the germline V gene (reference sequence). CDR3 region: CAWSQGASGYEQYF. DNA for the CDR3: TGTGCCTGGAGTCAAGGGGCTTCAGGCTACGAGCAGTACTTC.

The V gene is TRBV7-3, the J gene TRBJ2-1, with 11 bases aligning to TRBD2. CDR1 is SGHTA and CDR2 is FQGTGA in the germline V gene. This CDR3 is built from 15 residues. V shed 4 bases and J 8 bases; nucleotides not matched to a gene: 7. CDR3 sequence (DNA): TGTGCCAGCAGCTCGTTAGCGGGAGGGCCCGATGAGCAGTTCTTC. Protein: CASSSLAGGPDEQFF.

This clonotype showed up many times. The chain employs TRBV7-9 and TRBJ2-3; D is uncertain. V was trimmed by 5 bases and J by 5 bases, leaving 5 bases between them. The CDR3 loop spans 11 amino acids. Germline V lookup: CDR1 SEHNR, CDR2 FQNEAQ (reference sequence). The CDR3: CASSPRDTQYF. CDR3 nucleotide sequence: TGTGCCAGCAGCCCCAGAGATACGCAGTATTTT.

The chain employs TRBV11-2 and TRBJ2-7; 8 positions agree with TRBD2. V trimming: 8 bases; J trimming: 4 bases; junction bases outside the gene matches: 10. CDR1 is SGHAT, CDR2 FQNNGV, per germline. The CDR3 has 14 amino acids. The CDR3 bases are TGTGCCAGCGCCCTGCGGGGGGCGGGGTACGAGCAGTACTTC. Translation gives CASALRGAGYEQYF.

This clonotype was detected ten times or more. The rearrangement uses TRBV19 and TRBJ2-5; tentatively, D is TRBD2 (6 bases). In germline, CDR1 is LNHDA, CDR2 SQIVND (reference sequence). Trimming cost V 6 bases and J 1 base, with 12 bases left between them. The CDR3 covers 14 residues. CDR3 coding DNA: TGTGCCAGTAGCCTTATGGGGGGCCAAGAGACCCAGTACTTC. Its protein is CASSLMGGQETQYF.

This clonotype was seen at least ten times. The rearrangement uses TRBV10-3 and TRBJ1-4; possibly TRBD1 for D (5 bases). Germline values: CDR1 ENHRY, CDR2 SYGVKD. CDR3 length: 15 amino acids. Trimming stripped 2 bases from V and 4 bases from J, with 11 bases between. CDR3: CAISERGRGNEKLFF. CDR3 DNA: TGTGCCATCAGTGAGCGGGGACGGGGTAATGAAAAACTGTTTTTT.

This clonotype came up many times. The V gene is TRBV5-1, the J gene TRBJ2-1, with 10 bases aligning to TRBD2. Germline trimming cut 1 base from V and 7 bases from J; bases unmatched to any gene: 5. Germline values: CDR1 SGHRS, CDR2 YFSETQ. The CDR3 extends over 15 amino acids. CDR3 DNA: TGCGCCAGCAGCTTGTGGGGACTAGCGAGTAATGAGCAGTTCTTC. Protein sequence: CASSLWGLASNEQFF. The whole variable domain, filled in from reference TRBV5-1 and TRBJ2-1, reads KAGVTQTPRYLIKTRGQQVTLSCSPISGHRSVSWYQQTPGQGLQFLFEYFSETQRNKGNFPGRFSGRQFSNSRSEMNVSTLELGDSALYLCASSLWGLASNEQFFGPGTRLTVL.

A word on this clonotype: Since a much larger clone is just one base distant, this may be a read error. The chain recombines TRBV6-7 with TRBJ2-1; D not certain. TRBV6-7 is an open reading frame whose function is uncertain. This CDR3 has 13 residues. The CDR3 region has the DNA TGTGCCAGCAGTTACGCGTCATACAATGTGCAGTTCTTC. Translation: CASSYASYNVQFF.

In its sample, this clonotype was seen a few times. It may be a read error: a sequence one base away is much more abundant. This chain links TRBV12-3 or TRBV12-4 with TRBJ1-4, with no clear D. V lost 5 bases to trimming and J lost 5 bases, with 12 bases between them. This CDR3 region has 14 residues. The CDR3 sequence is CASSHQARNEKLFF. For the CDR3, the DNA is TGTGCCAGCAGTCACCAGGCGCGCAATGAAAAACTGTTTTTT.

The chain combines TRBV25-1 with TRBJ2-5, with D maybe TRBD2 (6 bases). The CDR3 runs to 14 residues. Germline V gene lookup returns CDR1 MGHDK and CDR2 SYGVNS. Trimming took 6 bases from V and 4 from J, leaving 15 bases between them. This chain's CDR3 is CASRNQFGGETQYF. The CDR3 DNA reads TGTGCCAGCAGAAATCAATTCGGGGGAGAGACCCAGTACTTC.

Ten or more counts support this clonotype. This rearrangement joins TRBV11-3 to TRBJ2-1; no reliable D call. The CDR3 is 12 amino acids. CDR1 and CDR2 from the germline V gene are SGHNT and YENEEA. V was pared by 4 bases and J by 7 bases, with 8 bases between. CDR3 sequence (DNA): TGTGCCAGCAGCTCATTTTTGAATGAGCAGTTCTTC. Protein: CASSSFLNEQFF.

With regard to this clonotype: This likely comes from a read error, as the CDR3 has no conserved phenylalanine or tryptophan at its end. The limits of the CDR3 on the DNA are not certain, so only TCRdb's listed CDR3 is given. The rearrangement links TRBV3-1 to TRBJ2-7; the table's D call, TRBD1, was not checked against the DNA. Germline assignment: CDR1 LGHDT and CDR2 YNNKEL (reference sequence). 12 amino acids form the CDR3, both terminal residues included. CDR3 in amino acids: CASSQGWGEVYL.

This clonotype has ten or more counts. This rearrangement joins TRBV7-2 to TRBJ1-5; D gene uncertain. Trimming stripped 2 bases from V and 4 bases from J, with 6 bases between. CDR1 is SGHTA and CDR2 is FQGNSA in the germline V gene. The CDR3 has 13 amino acids. In nucleotides, the CDR3 is TGTGCCAGCAGCTTAATATGGAATCAGCCCCAGCATTTT. Amino acid sequence: CASSLIWNQPQHF.